The 4 T cell receptor beta chains presented below share a single source sample, sequenced in a study of PD-L1 blockade in urothelial cancer. Described time point: peripheral blood 6 weeks after treatment start. The table came from immunoSEQ multiplex PCR; TCRdb's copy has only in-frame clones and leaves some out. The top ten hold more than 9% of the sample, which has 50,000 or so clones, 70% to 90% seen once. This sample comprised PBMCs, obtained around atezolizumab (anti-PD-L1) treatment. The receptors come from a man aged 55 to 70 with urothelial cancer.

Written as DNA, the CDR3 is TGCGCCAGCTTAGGACAGGGGGCGAACACTGAAGCTTTCTTT. Amino acid sequence: CASLGQGANTEAFF. J is TRBJ1-1 and V is TRBV5-1, with TRBD1 identical over 11 bases. The trim removed 7 bases at V and 1 base at J, leaving 3 bases unmatched. The CDR3 runs 14 residues. The germline gives CDR1 SGHRS, CDR2 YFSETQ.

This clone was counted between two and nine times. The chain links TRBV4-1 to TRBJ1-3; tentatively, D is TRBD1 (5 bases). Germline assignment: CDR1 MGHRA and CDR2 YSYEKL. The CDR3 runs 13 residues. The ends were cut back, 4 bases at V and 8 bases at J, with 12 bases in the middle. In DNA form, the CDR3 reads TGCGCCAGCAGCCGCCCGGGGGGGGACACCATATATTTT. Translation: CASSRPGGDTIYF.

The chain combines TRBV15 with TRBJ1-5, with 8 nucleotides matching TRBD1. Germline loops: CDR1 LNHNV, CDR2 YYDKDF (reference sequence). The CDR3 spans 15 residues. The J segment lost 3 bases and the V segment lost 6 bases, leaving 7 bases of the junction unmatched. The CDR3: CATSPTGGNNQPQHF. The CDR3 coding sequence is TGTGCCACCAGTCCCACAGGGGGAAACAATCAGCCCCAGCATTTT.

This chain's CDR3 is CASSATLTPGVSGNTIYF. CDR3 DNA sequence: TGTGCCAGCAGCGCCACCTTGACGCCAGGGGTCTCTGGAAACACCATATATTTT. J is TRBJ1-3 and V is TRBV9; the D gene is possibly TRBD1 (6 bases). The germline V and J ends were trimmed by 3 bases and 0 bases, with 19 bases remaining between them. The germline V gene encodes CDR1 SGDLS and CDR2 YYNGEE. CDR3 size: 18 residues.